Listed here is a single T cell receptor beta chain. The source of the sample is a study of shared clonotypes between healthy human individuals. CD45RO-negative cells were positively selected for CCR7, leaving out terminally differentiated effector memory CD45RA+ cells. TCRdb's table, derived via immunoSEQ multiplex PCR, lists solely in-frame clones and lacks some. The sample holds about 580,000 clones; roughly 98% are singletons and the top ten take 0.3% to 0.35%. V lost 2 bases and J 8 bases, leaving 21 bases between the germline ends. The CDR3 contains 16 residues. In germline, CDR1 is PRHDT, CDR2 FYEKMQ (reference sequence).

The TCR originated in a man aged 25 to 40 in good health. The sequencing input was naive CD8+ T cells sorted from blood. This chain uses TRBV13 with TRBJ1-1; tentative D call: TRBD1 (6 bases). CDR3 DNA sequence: TGTGCCAGCAGCTTACCGGGACGTACAGGGCCAGAGGAAGCTTTCTTT. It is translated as CASSLPGRTGPEEAFF.